The 4 T cell receptor beta chains listed next were all sequenced from one sample in a study of blood T cell repertoires in COVID-19. Sequencing was performed with immunoSEQ multiplex PCR; in TCRdb, only in-frame clones are kept and a portion is missing. The data show roughly 300,000 clones, with nearly 90% seen just once and 5.5% to 7% held by the top ten. Material for sequencing was PBMCs or T cells enriched from blood (not recorded which). These receptor sequences come from a woman in her 30s who had recovered from COVID-19.

The V gene is TRBV5-1, the J gene TRBJ1-4, with D perhaps TRBD1 (5 bases). Per germline, CDR1 SGHRS and CDR2 YFSETQ. CDR3 length: 14 amino acids. V was pared by 6 bases and J by 2 bases, with 11 bases between. The DNA of the CDR3 is TGCGCCAGCACTCAAGGGGTTACTAATGAAAAACTGTTTTTT. As protein: CASTQGVTNEKLFF.

This clone was seen a single time. This rearrangement joins TRBV9 to TRBJ1-2, with 7 bases aligning to TRBD1. The trim removed 6 bases at V and 6 bases at J, leaving 11 bases unmatched. The CDR3 runs 14 residues. Germline CDR1 and CDR2: SGDLS and YYNGEE. As DNA, the CDR3 is TGTGCCAGCAAGACTGACAGGGCCCTCAATGGCTACACCTTC. Its protein is CASKTDRALNGYTF. Variable domain in full (rest from reference TRBV9 and TRBJ1-2): DSGVTQTPKHLITATGQRVTLRCSPRSGDLSVYWYQQSLDQGLQFLIQYYNGEERAKGNILERFSAQQFPDLHSELNLSSLELGDSALYFCASKTDRALNGYTFGSGTRLTVV.

J is TRBJ2-3 and V is TRBV19, with a tentative D call TRBD1 (6 bases). This CDR3 is 14 amino acids long. Germline-derived CDR1 and CDR2 are LNHDA and SQIVND (reference sequence). Trimming cost V 7 bases and J 2 bases, with 13 bases left between them. CDR3 sequence: CASTPQGLTDTQYF. In DNA, the CDR3 is TGTGCCAGTACCCCTCAGGGGCTCACAGATACGCAGTATTTT.

This clone was seen a single time. The gene calls are TRBV9 and TRBJ2-2, with TRBD2 matching over 7 bases. The junction had 7 bases not matched to a gene; V was cut back by 2 bases and J by 0 bases. The CDR3 runs 17 residues. The germline gives CDR1 SGDLS, CDR2 YYNGEE. The CDR3 loop reads CASSVLSGTTNTGELFF. The DNA for the CDR3 is TGTGCCAGCAGCGTCCTCAGCGGGACGACGAACACCGGGGAGCTGTTTTTT. Combining the CDR3 with reference TRBV9 and TRBJ2-2 gives the whole variable domain DSGVTQTPKHLITATGQRVTLRCSPRSGDLSVYWYQQSLDQGLQFLIQYYNGEERAKGNILERFSAQQFPDLHSELNLSSLELGDSALYFCASSVLSGTTNTGELFFGEGSRLTVL.